These 14 T cell receptor beta chains originate from one sample sequenced in a study of blood T cell repertoires in COVID-19. Libraries were prepared by immunoSEQ multiplex PCR; TCRdb keeps only in-frame clonotypes and omits some of them. The table has about 300,000 clones, approximately 88% seen once. What was sequenced was peripheral blood. The receptor set was obtained from a woman in her 30s with COVID-19, enrolled during active disease.

This chain links TRBV3-1 (or the pseudogene TRBV3-2) with TRBJ2-1; tentatively, D is TRBD2 (5 bases). V shed 4 bases and J shed 6 bases, with 16 bases lying between them. The CDR3 length is 15 residues. Germline CDR1 LGHDT, CDR2 YNNKEL (reference sequence). DNA of the CDR3: TGTGCCAGCAGCCGGGCTGGAGGAGACGGCAATGAGCAGTTCTTC. Its protein product is CASSRAGGDGNEQFF.

The chain carries TRBV5-4 and TRBJ2-1; the D is unclear. This CDR3 is 13 amino acids long. CDR1 is SGHNT and CDR2 is YYREEE in the germline V gene (reference sequence). Trimming removed 0 bases from V and 8 bases from J, with 9 bases in between. The CDR3 reads CASSLGQADEQFF. As DNA, the CDR3 is TGTGCCAGCAGCTTGGGGCAGGCCGATGAGCAGTTCTTC.

The chain joins TRBV19 to TRBJ1-4, with D perhaps TRBD1 (5 bases). Germline V gives CDR1 LNHDA, CDR2 SQIVND (reference sequence). Trimming took 6 bases from V and 3 from J, leaving 11 bases between them. The CDR3 is 14 amino acids. The CDR3 sequence: CASRKGSANEKLFF. The CDR3 DNA reads as TGTGCCAGTAGGAAGGGGTCGGCTAATGAAAAACTGTTTTTT.

This clone was observed a handful of times. Here the CDR3 DNA reads TGTGCCATCGACAGGGGGGGGAACACCGGGGAGCTGTTTTTT. It translates to CAIDRGGNTGELFF. V usage is TRBV7-8 and J usage is TRBJ2-2; 9 bases map to TRBD1. Germline-derived CDR1 and CDR2 are SGHVS and FQNEAQ. The V and J ends lost 10 bases and 1 base, in that order; junction bases with no gene match: 4. This CDR3 is 14 amino acids long.

The V gene is TRBV6-2 or TRBV6-3, the J gene TRBJ2-7; no reliable D call. This CDR3 comprises 13 residues. Germline V gene data show CDR1 as MNHEY and CDR2 as SVGEGT. V was shortened by 4 bases and J by 5 bases, with 12 bases between the two germline ends. This CDR3 reads CASSSATRDEQYF. The CDR3 DNA is TGTGCCAGCAGTTCCGCCACCCGGGACGAGCAGTACTTC.

This sequence joins TRBV7-9 and TRBJ1-1; D perhaps matches TRBD1 (5 bases). The CDR3 length is 16 residues. Germline values: CDR1 SEHNR, CDR2 FQNEAQ (reference sequence). V was pared by 4 bases and J by 0 bases, with 15 bases between. The CDR3 DNA reads TGTGCCAGCAGCTCCCCTGACAGACCACTGAACACTGAAGCTTTCTTT. Amino acids: CASSSPDRPLNTEAFF.

This clone appeared once. The chain recombines TRBV7-2 with TRBJ1-5, with a tentative D call TRBD1 (5 bases). The CDR3 contains 15 residues. Germline CDR1 SGHTA, CDR2 FQGNSA. The V and J ends lost 5 bases and 7 bases respectively, with 18 bases between them. CDR3 DNA sequence: TGTGCCAGCAGCCCCGGATGGGGGGTAGTACAGCCCCAGCATTTT. Residues: CASSPGWGVVQPQHF.

V gene TRBV4-2 combines with J gene TRBJ2-1, with D unresolved. The CDR3 contains 13 residues. With 3 bases removed from V and 5 bases from J, the gap between germline ends came to 8 bases. Germline CDR1 is LGHNA and CDR2 is YNFKEQ. The CDR3 is CASSQILNNEQFF. In nucleotides, the CDR3 is TGTGCCAGCAGCCAGATACTAAACAATGAGCAGTTCTTC.

The V gene is TRBV11-3, the J gene TRBJ1-2; 8 positions match TRBD1. The junction had 5 bases not matched to a gene; V was cut back by 2 bases and J by 6 bases. Germline V CDR1 and CDR2: SGHNT, YENEEA. The CDR3 runs to 14 residues. Here the CDR3 DNA reads TGTGCCAGCAGCTTATACCCAGGGGGCAATGGCTACACCTTC. It is translated as CASSLYPGGNGYTF.

This rearrangement joins TRBV28 to TRBJ2-3; 9 nucleotides match TRBD2. Unmatched junction bases numbered 11, after V lost 8 bases and J lost 8 bases. Germline lookup yields CDR1 MDHEN and CDR2 SYDVKM. The CDR3 extends over 14 amino acids. The CDR3 sequence: CASPPSGGPPTQYF. CDR3 nucleotide sequence: TGTGCCAGCCCCCCCAGCGGGGGGCCCCCTACGCAGTATTTT.

The chain employs TRBV27 and TRBJ1-4, with 10 bases matching TRBD1. Trimming removed 5 bases from V and 11 bases from J; junction bases left unmatched: 17. CDR1 is MNHEY, CDR2 SMNVEV, per germline (reference sequence). The CDR3 runs to 17 residues. CDR3 in amino acids: CASSPQPGTGARGKLFF. The CDR3 coding sequence is TGTGCCAGCAGTCCGCAACCAGGGACAGGGGCTCGAGGGAAACTGTTTTTT.

The rearrangement uses TRBV29-1 and TRBJ1-2; D is perhaps TRBD1 (5 bases). The CDR3 contains 12 residues. Trimming removed 6 bases at V and 4 bases at J, with 12 bases between. Germline loops: CDR1 SQVTM, CDR2 ANQGSEA. Here the CDR3 reads CSVLRGSYGYTF. The DNA for the CDR3 is TGCAGCGTCCTAAGGGGCTCCTATGGCTACACCTTC.

The gene calls are TRBV6-5 and TRBJ1-2; 9 bases agree with TRBD1. The trim removed 2 bases at V and 7 bases at J, leaving 11 bases unmatched. The CDR3 loop spans 16 amino acids. The germline V gene has CDR1 MNHEY and CDR2 SVGAGI. This CDR3 is CASSYDVAQGAGGYTF. CDR3 bases: TGTGCCAGCAGTTACGACGTGGCACAGGGGGCGGGTGGCTACACCTTC.

The V and J genes are TRBV3-1 (or the pseudogene TRBV3-2) and TRBJ1-1; tentatively, D is TRBD1 (5 bases). The CDR3 extends over 17 amino acids. Germline V gene lookup returns CDR1 LGHDT and CDR2 YNNKEL (reference sequence). Trimming took 0 bases from V and 5 from J, leaving 19 bases between them. CDR3 in amino acids: CASSQDRAGGIETEAFF. CDR3 bases: TGTGCCAGCAGCCAAGATCGAGCGGGGGGTATCGAAACTGAAGCTTTCTTT.